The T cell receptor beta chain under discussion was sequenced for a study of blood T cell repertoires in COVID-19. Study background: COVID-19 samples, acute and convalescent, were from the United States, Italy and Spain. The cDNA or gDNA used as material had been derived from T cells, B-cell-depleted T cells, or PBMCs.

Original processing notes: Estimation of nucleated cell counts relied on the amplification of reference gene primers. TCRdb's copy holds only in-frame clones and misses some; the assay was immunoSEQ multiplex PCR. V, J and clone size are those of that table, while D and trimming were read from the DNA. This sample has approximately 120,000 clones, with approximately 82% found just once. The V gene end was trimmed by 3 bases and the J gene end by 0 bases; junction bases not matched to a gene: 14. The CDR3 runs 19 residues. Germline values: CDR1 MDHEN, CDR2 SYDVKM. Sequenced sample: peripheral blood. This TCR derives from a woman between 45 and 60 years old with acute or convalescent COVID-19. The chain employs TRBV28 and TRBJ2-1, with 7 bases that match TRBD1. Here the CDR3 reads CASSFFPGKQGSSYNEQFF. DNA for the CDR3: TGTGCCAGCAGTTTTTTTCCCGGAAAACAGGGGAGCTCCTACAATGAGCAGTTCTTC.